Listed below are T cell receptor beta chains from one sample, sequenced in a study of a mutant IDH1 vaccine in newly diagnosed glioma. Generated by immunoSEQ multiplex PCR, the TCRdb table keeps only in-frame clones and is missing some. The sample yields over 75,000 clones, 70% to 90% seen once. The sample in question was PBMCs, obtained from a glioma patient treated with radiotherapy, temozolomide or both. These receptor sequences come from a woman between 50 and 59 years old with glioma. The CDR3 runs from the conserved cysteine through the conserved F or W. The order of the fields is CDR3 protein, CDR3 DNA, J gene, V gene, D gene, clone size. A D gene is named only where the DNA matches it firmly. Some rows mark clone size as missing; the rest say once, few, many or name a class of expanded clone.

CASSSWTGATVEQYF	TGTGCCAGCAGCTCATGGACAGGGGCGACTGTCGAGCAGTACTTC	TRBJ2-7	TRBV5-6	TRBD1	-
CSVAVGGSGANVLTF	TGCAGCGTTGCTGTGGGGGGCTCTGGGGCCAACGTCCTGACTTTC	TRBJ2-6	TRBV29-1	-	-
CASSFGLAAYNEQFF	TGTGCCAGCAGTTTCGGACTAGCGGCCTACAATGAGCAGTTCTTC	TRBJ2-1	TRBV27	TRBD2	-
CASSSGAGTGELFF	TGTGCCAGCAGTTCGGGTGCCGGGACCGGGGAGCTGTTTTTT	TRBJ2-2	TRBV6-1	-	-
CATSDLSPYEQYF	TGTGCCACTAGCGACCTTTCCCCGTACGAGCAGTACTTC	TRBJ2-7	TRBV2	-	-
CASSEYRYDNGYTF	TGTGCCAGCAGTGAATACCGGTATGACAACGGCTACACCTTC	TRBJ1-2	TRBV25-1	-	-
CASRELAGLPYEQYF	TGTGCCAGCAGAGAACTAGCAGGCCTTCCCTACGAGCAGTACTTC	TRBJ2-7	TRBV6-5	-	-
CASSVQGNAEQFF	TGTGCCAGCAGTGTACAGGGTAATGCTGAACAGTTCTTC	TRBJ2-1	TRBV6-1	-	once
CASSLTGGTGELFF	TGTGCCAGCAGCTTAACAGGGGGAACCGGGGAGCTGTTTTTT	TRBJ2-2	TRBV13	TRBD1	-
CASSLIGASSYNSPLHF	TGTGCCAGCAGTTTAATAGGGGCCAGCTCCTATAATTCACCCCTCCACTTT	TRBJ1-6	TRBV28	-	-
CASSRGLSYNEQFF	TGTGCCAGTAGTAGGGGCCTATCCTACAATGAGCAGTTCTTC	TRBJ2-1	TRBV19	-	-
CASSTQGPTEAFF	TGTGCCAGTAGTACACAGGGTCCCACTGAAGCTTTCTTT	TRBJ1-1	TRBV19	-	-
CASSPRGDPNTEAFF	TGTGCCAGCTCACCTCGAGGGGATCCGAACACTGAAGCTTTCTTT	TRBJ1-1	TRBV18	-	-
CASLDRVRPYEQYF	TGTGCCAGTCTGGACCGGGTCAGACCCTACGAGCAGTACTTC	TRBJ2-7	TRBV28	-	-
CASSPTSLETQYF	TGTGCCAGCTCACCCACTAGCTTGGAGACCCAGTACTTC	TRBJ2-5	TRBV18	-	-
CASMGGNTGELFF	TGTGCCAGCATGGGGGGGAACACCGGGGAGCTGTTTTTT	TRBJ2-2	TRBV28	-	-
CASSQDQEAEAFF	TGTGCCAGCAGTCAGGATCAGGAAGCTGAAGCTTTCTTT	TRBJ1-1	TRBV28	-	once
CASRRTGAPGELFF	TGTGCCAGCAGGCGGACAGGGGCGCCCGGGGAGCTGTTTTTT	TRBJ2-2	TRBV6-1	TRBD1	-
CASSLSGDRRIMGGYTF	TGCGCCAGCAGCTTGTCAGGGGACAGGCGAATTATGGGAGGCTACACCTTC	TRBJ1-2	TRBV5-1	TRBD1	-
CASSPDTLYGYTF	TGTGCCAGCTCACCCGACACTCTCTATGGCTACACCTTC	TRBJ1-2	TRBV18	-	-
CASRAGTGGGYEQYF	TGCGCCAGCAGAGCCGGGACAGGGGGCGGCTACGAGCAGTACTTC	TRBJ2-7	TRBV5-1	TRBD1	-
CASSLREALYEQYF	TGTGCCAGCAGCTTAAGGGAGGCTCTCTACGAGCAGTACTTC	TRBJ2-7	TRBV7-9	-	-
CAAERAQGGNYNEQFF	TGTGCCGCGGAGCGGGCCCAGGGAGGTAACTACAATGAGCAGTTCTTC	TRBJ2-1	TRBV30	-	-
CASSLRQENEKLFF	TGTGCCAGCAGCTTAAGACAGGAGAATGAAAAACTGTTTTTT	TRBJ1-4	TRBV7-9	-	-
CASTRGPGNTIYF	TGTGCCAGCACAAGGGGGCCTGGAAACACCATATATTTT	TRBJ1-3	TRBV9	TRBD1	-
CASTDSSYEQYF	TGTGCCAGCACTGACTCCTCCTACGAGCAGTACTTC	TRBJ2-7	TRBV5-4	-	-
CASSINAGDLTDTQYF	TGTGCCAGTAGTATAAACGCGGGAGACCTCACAGATACGCAGTATTTT	TRBJ2-3	TRBV19	TRBD2	-